A single sample gave rise to the 32 T cell receptor beta chains below, sequenced in a study of identifying expanded T cells in peripheral blood. Clones were read by immunoSEQ multiplex PCR, and TCRdb kept only the in-frame ones, dropping some. Among over 90,000 clones listed, approximately 88% were seen once. The material sequenced was blood. All receptors derive from a person aged 18-70 years in good health.

The CDR3 loop is CASSNLASSYNEQFF. CDR3 coding DNA: TGTGCCAGCAGCAACCTAGCGAGCTCCTACAATGAGCAGTTCTTC. V is TRBV11-3 and J is TRBJ2-1; tentative D call: TRBD2 (6 bases). The CDR3 loop spans 15 amino acids. Trimming removed 5 bases at V and 0 bases at J, with 11 bases between. CDR1 is SGHNT, CDR2 YENEEA, per germline.

J is TRBJ1-1 and V is TRBV18; unclear D gene. CDR3 length equals 13 residues. The V gene's germline CDR1 is KGHSH and CDR2 LQKENI. Trimming shortened V by 6 bases and J by 5 bases, and 13 bases separated the two germline ends. This CDR3 reads CASSSLEGTEAFF. CDR3 coding DNA: TGTGCCAGCTCTAGTCTGGAAGGGACTGAAGCTTTCTTT.

The V call is TRBV28, the J call TRBJ1-3; possibly TRBD1 for D (5 bases). The V gene's germline CDR1 is MDHEN and CDR2 SYDVKM. The CDR3 consists of 13 residues. V was shortened by 7 bases and J by 6 bases, with 13 bases between the two germline ends. CDR3 sequence reads: CASTSAGLNTIYF. The CDR3 nucleotides are TGTGCCAGCACCTCGGCAGGGTTAAACACCATATATTTT.

The chain couples TRBV5-1 to TRBJ2-1; the D is unclear. Germline V lookup: CDR1 SGHRS, CDR2 YFSETQ. The CDR3 extends over 15 amino acids. Trimming pared 0 bases from V and 5 bases from J, leaving 12 bases between. In DNA, the CDR3 is TGCGCCAGCAGCTTGGACAGTTTATCTCACAATGAGCAGTTCTTC. It is translated as CASSLDSLSHNEQFF. Drawing the rest from reference TRBV5-1 and TRBJ2-1, the complete variable domain is KAGVTQTPRYLIKTRGQQVTLSCSPISGHRSVSWYQQTPGQGLQFLFEYFSETQRNKGNFPGRFSGRQFSNSRSEMNVSTLELGDSALYLCASSLDSLSHNEQFFGPGTRLTVL.

J is TRBJ2-3 and V is TRBV5-1; TRBD2 agrees at 13 bases. The length of the CDR3 is 19 residues. The germline V gene has CDR1 SGHRS and CDR2 YFSETQ. With V trimmed by 4 bases and J by 0 bases, 11 bases remained unmatched. CDR3 DNA: TGCGCCAGCAGCCGCGGACTAGCGGGGGCCTTGTTTAGCACAGATACGCAGTATTTT. Translating it yields CASSRGLAGALFSTDTQYF.

Here the CDR3 DNA reads TGTGCCAGCAGTGAAGTGGGGTCTGAATTCTTC. Its protein product is CASSEVGSEFF. The chain uses TRBV2 and TRBJ2-1; D not resolved. Germline CDR1 and CDR2: SNHLY and FYNNEI. This CDR3 spans 11 amino acids. V was trimmed by 1 base and J by 16 bases, leaving 11 bases between them.

J is TRBJ2-1 and V is TRBV29-1; TRBD1 matches at 12 bases. The germline gives CDR1 SQVTM, CDR2 ANQGSEA. This CDR3 is built from 16 residues. The V segment lost 5 bases and the J segment 8 bases; nucleotides outside the gene matches: 13. The CDR3 loop reads CSVYLSPGQGAYEQFF. As DNA, the CDR3 is TGCAGCGTTTACCTTTCACCGGGACAGGGGGCCTATGAGCAGTTCTTC.

The sample holds a few counts of this clone. The chain couples TRBV9 to TRBJ1-6, with D perhaps TRBD1 (6 bases). V gave up 3 bases and J gave up 6 bases, with 16 bases separating them. Germline V gives CDR1 SGDLS, CDR2 YYNGEE. This CDR3 comprises 16 residues. CDR3 nucleotide sequence: TGTGCCAGCAGCGCGGGCGGGACAAAAGGTAATTCACCCCTCCACTTT. It yields the protein CASSAGGTKGNSPLHF. The variable domain in full, completed from reference TRBV9 and TRBJ1-6, reads DSGVTQTPKHLITATGQRVTLRCSPRSGDLSVYWYQQSLDQGLQFLIQYYNGEERAKGNILERFSAQQFPDLHSELNLSSLELGDSALYFCASSAGGTKGNSPLHFGNGTRLTVT.

The chain links TRBV4-1 to TRBJ2-7; 10 nucleotides agree with TRBD2. CDR1 is MGHRA and CDR2 is YSYEKL in the germline V gene. The CDR3 totals 15 residues. J lost 0 bases, V lost 3 bases, and 2 bases had no gene match. The CDR3 protein is CASSQASGSSYEQYF. CDR3 DNA sequence: TGCGCCAGCAGCCAGGCTAGCGGGAGCTCCTACGAGCAGTACTTC.

The chain recombines TRBV5-4 with TRBJ2-5, with 8 bases aligning to TRBD2. Germline CDR1 and CDR2: SGHNT and YYREEE (reference sequence). The CDR3 extends over 15 amino acids. J was trimmed by 4 bases and V by 2 bases; bases with no gene match: 7. The CDR3 DNA is TGTGCCAGCAGCTTAGCGGGGGTAAGGGGAGAGACCCAGTACTTC. Residues: CASSLAGVRGETQYF.

This chain joins TRBV28 and TRBJ1-5, with D uncertain. The V gene's germline CDR1 is MDHEN and CDR2 SYDVKM. This CDR3 is 12 amino acids long. V dropped 7 bases and J dropped 3 bases, with 7 bases sitting between them. CDR3 coding DNA: TGTGCCAGCACCGGGGTCAATCAGCCCCAGCATTTT. This sequence encodes CASTGVNQPQHF.

The V call is TRBV11-1, the J call TRBJ1-1; TRBD1 matches 8 bases. Looked up from germline, CDR1 is SGHAT and CDR2 is FQDESV (reference sequence). Trimming cost V 2 bases and J 1 base; bases outside gene matches: 3. The CDR3 spans 15 residues. The DNA of the CDR3 is TGTGCCAGCAGCTTACCGGGACAGGCGAACACTGAAGCTTTCTTT. Protein sequence: CASSLPGQANTEAFF.

This CDR3 is CASRAGSSTEAFF. CDR3 bases: TGTGCCAGTCGGGCGGGGAGTAGCACTGAAGCTTTCTTT. The chain couples TRBV7-9 to TRBJ1-1; D gene uncertain. CDR3 length: 13 amino acids. Germline CDR1 and CDR2: SEHNR and FQNEAQ (reference sequence). The V end was cut by 9 bases, the J end by 4 bases, with 15 bases between.

The chain employs TRBV27 and TRBJ2-7; TRBD2 matches 10 bases. CDR3 length: 15 amino acids. V shed 4 bases, J shed 3 bases, and the junction held 6 bases outside the gene matches. In germline, CDR1 is MNHEY, CDR2 SMNVEV (reference sequence). The CDR3 DNA is TGTGCCAGCAGTTCCTTAGCGGGGGGCGACTACGAGCAGTACTTC. This translates into CASSSLAGGDYEQYF.

This clone was detected only a few times. J is TRBJ2-1 and V is TRBV28, with 10 bases aligning to TRBD2. In germline, CDR1 is MDHEN, CDR2 SYDVKM. Trimming cost V 5 bases and J 1 base; bases outside gene matches: 8. The CDR3 spans 17 residues. This CDR3 is CASSPIGLAESYNEQFF. CDR3 bases: TGTGCCAGCAGTCCAATAGGACTAGCGGAATCCTACAATGAGCAGTTCTTC.

The chain uses TRBV5-3 and TRBJ2-7; 10 bases align to TRBD2. TRBV5-3 belongs to the ORF category, with a function that is uncertain. With V trimmed by 2 bases and J by 2 bases, 1 base remained unmatched. This CDR3 has 14 amino acids. CDR3 region: CARSFTSGTYEQYF. DNA for the CDR3: TGTGCCAGAAGCTTTACTAGCGGGACCTACGAGCAGTACTTC.

This sequence joins TRBV28 and TRBJ1-2; a weak D match, TRBD1 (5 bases). Germline values: CDR1 MDHEN, CDR2 SYDVKM. The CDR3 sequence is 13 residues long. Trimming pared 8 bases from V and 8 bases from J, leaving 18 bases between. CDR3 coding DNA: TGTGCCAGCTACCTCAGGGATGGAAGAGGCTACACCTTC. This sequence encodes CASYLRDGRGYTF.

The CDR3 protein is CASSFTFQETQYF. DNA for the CDR3: TGTGCCAGCAGCTTCACCTTTCAAGAGACCCAGTACTTC. The chain couples TRBV7-3 to TRBJ2-5, with D uncertain. V lost 3 bases to trimming and J lost 2 bases, with 7 bases between them. CDR3 length: 13 residues. Germline values: CDR1 SGHTA, CDR2 FQGTGA.

This clone has only a few counts. The rearrangement uses TRBV6-1 and TRBJ2-1; either TRBD1 or TRBD2 may fit D (6 bases each). The CDR3 extends over 15 amino acids. Trimming shortened V by 0 bases and J by 7 bases, and 13 bases separated the two germline ends. Germline V gene data show CDR1 as MNHNS and CDR2 as SASEGT. The CDR3 DNA is TGTGCCAGCAGTGAAGCTAACCAGGGGAGGAATGAGCAGTTCTTC. Amino acids: CASSEANQGRNEQFF.

This chain links TRBV29-1 with TRBJ2-7; TRBD2 matches 11 bases. The V segment lost 4 bases and the J segment 7 bases; nucleotides outside the gene matches: 6. CDR3 size: 13 residues. CDR1 is SQVTM and CDR2 is ANQGSEA in the germline V gene. The CDR3 DNA follows: TGCAGCGTTGGACTAGCGGGGCCGGGTGAGCAGTACTTC. It yields the protein CSVGLAGPGEQYF.

The chain recombines TRBV7-9 with TRBJ1-4; possible D gene TRBD1, 5 bases. CDR3 length: 14 amino acids. Trimming left V 6 bases short and J 8 bases short, with 16 bases between. CDR1 and CDR2 (germline): SEHNR, FQNEAQ (reference sequence). The CDR3 sequence is CASREGGEGEKLFF. The CDR3 nucleotides read TGTGCCAGCAGGGAAGGAGGGGAAGGAGAAAAACTGTTTTTT.

The rearrangement uses TRBV5-1 and TRBJ2-2; unclear D gene. The CDR3 covers 14 residues. Looked up from germline, CDR1 is SGHRS and CDR2 is YFSETQ. The V end was cut by 0 bases, the J end by 5 bases, with 8 bases between. CDR3 nucleotides: TGCGCCAGCAGCTTGGATGGGGTAACCGGGGAGCTGTTTTTT. It encodes CASSLDGVTGELFF.

This chain links TRBV25-1 with TRBJ2-5; no clear D. V was trimmed by 2 bases and J by 5 bases, leaving 12 bases between them. The CDR3 is made up of 14 amino acids. The germline gives CDR1 MGHDK, CDR2 SYGVNS. Written as DNA, the CDR3 is TGTGCCAGCAGTGAACCTACCGAGTGGGAGACCCAGTACTTC. This codes for CASSEPTEWETQYF.

This clone was detected once. The CDR3 region is CASSQSSGANVLTF. The DNA for the CDR3 is TGTGCCAGCAGCCAAAGCTCTGGGGCCAACGTCCTGACTTTC. The chain joins TRBV6-5 to TRBJ2-6; D uncertain. The V end lost 6 bases, the J end lost 0 bases, and 6 bases lay between the germline ends. The CDR3 spans 14 residues. CDR1 and CDR2 from the germline V gene are MNHEY and SVGAGI.

This chain uses TRBV6-5 with TRBJ1-1; no clear D gene. CDR3 length: 13 residues. CDR1 and CDR2 (germline): MNHEY, SVGAGI. Trimming cost V 2 bases and J 1 base, with 5 bases left between them. The CDR3 loop reads CASSYTKNTEAFF. CDR3 DNA: TGTGCCAGCAGTTACACCAAGAACACTGAAGCTTTCTTT.

This chain's CDR3 is CASSYSTGNTGELFF. Written as DNA, the CDR3 is TGTGCCAGCAGTTACTCAACGGGGAACACCGGGGAGCTGTTTTTT. The V call is TRBV6-5, the J call TRBJ2-2, with D unresolved. The CDR3 consists of 15 residues. Germline CDR1 MNHEY, CDR2 SVGAGI. V lost 0 bases, J lost 1 base, and 6 bases lay in between.

The CDR3 here is CASSYGFRREQYF. The CDR3 region has the DNA TGTGCCAGCAGCTACGGCTTTAGGCGCGAGCAGTACTTC. The V call is TRBV7-2, the J call TRBJ2-7; D ambiguous. CDR1 is SGHTA and CDR2 is FQGNSA in the germline V gene. This CDR3 spans 13 amino acids. Trimming pared 4 bases from V and 6 bases from J, leaving 13 bases between.

This clone has just a few counts. The rearrangement joins TRBV27 to TRBJ1-2; 8 bases are shared with TRBD1. The V gene's germline CDR1 is MNHEY and CDR2 SMNVEV (reference sequence). The V segment lost 6 bases and the J segment 7 bases; nucleotides outside the gene matches: 7. The CDR3 extends over 13 amino acids. CDR3 amino acids: CASRAARGLGYTF. The CDR3 DNA reads as TGTGCCAGCAGGGCCGCCAGGGGGCTTGGCTACACCTTC.

CDR3 coding DNA: TGTGCCAGCAGCTCCAATCCGGCGGGGTCTAGCACAGATACGCAGTATTTT. Amino acids: CASSSNPAGSSTDTQYF. V gene TRBV7-8 combines with J gene TRBJ2-3; D perhaps matches TRBD2 (6 bases). Trimming cost V 4 bases and J 0 bases, with 17 bases left between them. The germline V gene has CDR1 SGHVS and CDR2 FQNEAQ. The CDR3 sequence is 17 residues long.

The chain employs TRBV7-3 and TRBJ2-6; possible D gene TRBD2, 5 bases. This CDR3 is built from 15 residues. The germline CDR1 and CDR2 sequences are SGHTA and FQGTGA. V lost 0 bases and J lost 2, with 5 bases in between. The CDR3 sequence is CASSLTGAGANVLTF. CDR3 DNA: TGTGCCAGCAGCTTAACCGGGGCTGGGGCCAACGTCCTGACTTTC.

The chain uses TRBV7-9 and TRBJ2-5, with 8 bases identical to TRBD1. This CDR3 has 14 amino acids. Germline V gene data show CDR1 as SEHNR and CDR2 as FQNEAQ (reference sequence). J was trimmed by 1 base and V by 8 bases; bases with no gene match: 6. CDR3 sequence: CASEVDRGQETQYF. For the CDR3, the DNA is TGTGCCAGCGAAGTTGACAGGGGCCAAGAGACCCAGTACTTC.

The V and J genes are TRBV7-8 and TRBJ1-6; D not resolved. This CDR3 is 19 amino acids long. The V end lost 1 base, the J end lost 5 bases, and 21 bases lay between the germline ends. Germline CDR1 and CDR2: SGHVS and FQNEAQ. This chain's CDR3 is CASSLELWVAGKNNSPLHF. In DNA, the CDR3 is TGTGCCAGCAGCTTAGAGTTGTGGGTGGCGGGGAAGAATAATTCACCCCTCCACTTT. Looking up the rest from reference TRBV7-8 and TRBJ1-6 gives the full variable domain: GAGVSQSPRYKVAKRGQDVALRCDPISGHVSLFWYQQALGQGPEFLTYFQNEAQLDKSGLPSDRFFAERPEGSVSTLKIQRTQQEDSAVYLCASSLELWVAGKNNSPLHFGNGTRLTVT.